A selection of T cell receptor beta chains follows, all from one sample in a study of beta chain features in type 1 diabetes. Sequencing was performed with immunoSEQ multiplex PCR; in TCRdb, only in-frame clones are kept and a portion is missing. The table shows 120,000 to 150,000 clones, with 40% to 60% occurring only once. Source material: Tregs from blood. These receptors originate from a man aged 18 to 30 in good health. CDR3s include the opening cysteine and the closing phenylalanine or tryptophan. The D gene is left open where the match is weak. Rows give clone size only sometimes, using once, few, many, or a class for an expanded clone.

V gene	D gene	clone size	J gene	CDR3 DNA	CDR3 protein
TRBV29-1	.	.	TRBJ1-1	TGCAGCGTTGAAGTGATACCGGACACTGAAGCTTTCTTT	CSVEVIPDTEAFF
TRBV18	TRBD2	.	TRBJ2-3	TGTGCCAGCTCACCCTACCTAGCGGGAGTGCTAGATACGCAGTATTTT	CASSPYLAGVLDTQYF
TRBV6-5	.	.	TRBJ1-2	TGTGCCAGCAATAGGCAGGGGAACTATGGCTACACCTTC	CASNRQGNYGYTF
TRBV10-3	TRBD1	.	TRBJ2-7	TGTGCCATCAGTGTAACACCGGGACAGGAAGGGAACTACGAGCAGTACTTC	CAISVTPGQEGNYEQYF
TRBV10-3	.	.	TRBJ1-5	.	CAISAQGAISPSIF
TRBV5-4	.	.	TRBJ1-3	TGTGCCAGCAGCTTGGCCGGGGGGGCGGATGGAAACACCATATATTTT	CASSLAGGADGNTIYF
TRBV7-2	TRBD2	.	TRBJ2-7	TGTGCCAGCAGCTTAGTCGGCGGGACTAGCGGGGTCGCGACCTACGAGCAGTACTTC	CASSLVGGTSGVATYEQYF
TRBV28	.	.	TRBJ1-6	TGTGCCAGCTCATCACCCCTCCACTTT	CASSSPLHF
TRBV2	.	.	TRBJ2-3	TGTGCCAGCAGTCTAGCGAATACGCAGTATTTT	CASSLANTQYF
TRBV27	TRBD2	.	TRBJ2-2	TGTGCCAGCCGTGCGTGGCCGGGGGGTTACGGGGAGCTGTTTTTT	CASRAWPGGYGELFF
TRBV27	TRBD1	.	TRBJ1-1	TGTGCCAGCAGTTCTCGGACAGGGGGCACAGCTTTCTTT	CASSSRTGGTAFF
TRBV4-3	TRBD1	.	TRBJ2-7	TGCGCCAGCAGCCAGGGGGACAGATACTACGAGCAGTACTTC	CASSQGDRYYEQYF
TRBV6-6	.	few	TRBJ2-5	TGTGCCAGCAGTCGCAGACAAGAGACCCAGTACTTC	CASSRRQETQYF
TRBV5-6	.	.	TRBJ2-2	TGTGCCAGCAGCCCGGAACCTAGCGGGGAGCTGTTTTTT	CASSPEPSGELFF
TRBV5-1	.	.	TRBJ1-6	TGCGCCAGCACACAGGGCCTGAATTCACCCCTCCACTTT	CASTQGLNSPLHF
TRBV30	.	once	TRBJ1-4	TGTGCCTTTATTAAAAGGACAGTGGCCGTTTTT	CAFIKRTVAVF
TRBV20-1	.	many	TRBJ1-2	TGCAGTGCCCGGACACCTGGCTACACCTTC	CSARTPGYTF
TRBV19	TRBD2	.	TRBJ2-5	TGTGCCAGTAGTACCGGGACTAGCGGGGATCGGGGGACCCAGTACTTC	CASSTGTSGDRGTQYF
TRBV29-1	TRBD1	.	TRBJ2-5	TGCAGCGCTGGACAGGGGGCGAGGCAAGAGACCCAGTACTTC	CSAGQGARQETQYF
TRBV30	.	.	TRBJ1-2	TGTGCCTGGAGTGTATTCACTGATGGCTACACCTTC	CAWSVFTDGYTF
TRBV6-5	TRBD1	.	TRBJ1-2	TGTGCCAGCAGTCGAACAGGGGGCGGAGGTGGCTACACCTTC	CASSRTGGGGGYTF
TRBV6-5	.	.	TRBJ2-5	TGTGCCAGCAGTTACTCGAAACCGGTGCCACAAGAGACCCAGTACTTC	CASSYSKPVPQETQYF
TRBV19	TRBD1	.	TRBJ2-2	TGTGCCAGCCGGGGGACAGGGGGAATTTGGGAGCTGTTTTTT	CASRGTGGIWELFF
TRBV28	TRBD1	few	TRBJ2-7	TGTGCCAGCAGTTTCCTTGAGACAGGGTCGGAGCAGTACTTC	CASSFLETGSEQYF
TRBV4-3	TRBD2	few	TRBJ2-5	TGCGCCAGCAGTCGGCGGGGGGTTCAAGAGACCCAGTACTTC	CASSRRGVQETQYF
TRBV5-1	TRBD2	.	TRBJ2-3	TGCGCCAGCAGCACAACCGGGACTAGCGGGTCCACAGATACGCAGTATTTT	CASSTTGTSGSTDTQYF
TRBV7-9	.	.	TRBJ1-4	TGTGCCAGCAGCCAAGATGCGGGGGAAAAACTGTTTTTT	CASSQDAGEKLFF
TRBV4-1	.	.	TRBJ2-2	TGCGCCAGCAGCCAAGGGCCCATACAGGTTTTCACCGGGGAGCTGTTTTTT	CASSQGPIQVFTGELFF
TRBV4-3	TRBD1	few	TRBJ1-2	TGCGCCAGCAGCCCGCGGACAGGTCTTTATGGCTACACCTTC	CASSPRTGLYGYTF
TRBV19	TRBD1	once	TRBJ1-2	TGTGCCAGTAGGATACAGGGGGCGAGCCGTCGGAACTATGGCTACACCTTC	CASRIQGASRRNYGYTF
TRBV7-3	.	.	TRBJ2-2	TGTGCCAGCAGCTTATTACCGACAGGGAACACCGGGGAGCTGTTTTTT	CASSLLPTGNTGELFF
TRBV6-5	.	.	TRBJ2-2	TGTGCCAGCAGTTTTGTCAGGGCAACCGGGGAGCTGTTTTTT	CASSFVRATGELFF
TRBV19	.	few	TRBJ2-1	TGTGCCAGTAGCCCGACTAGAAGGGATGAGCAGTTCTTC	CASSPTRRDEQFF